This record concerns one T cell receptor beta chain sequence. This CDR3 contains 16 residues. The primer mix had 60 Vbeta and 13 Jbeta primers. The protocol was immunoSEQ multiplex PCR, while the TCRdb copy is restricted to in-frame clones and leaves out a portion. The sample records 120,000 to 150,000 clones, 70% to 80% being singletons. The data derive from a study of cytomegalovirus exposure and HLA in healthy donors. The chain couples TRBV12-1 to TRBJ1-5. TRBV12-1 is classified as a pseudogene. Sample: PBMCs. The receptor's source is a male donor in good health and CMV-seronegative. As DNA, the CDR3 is TGTGCCAGCAGCTTTGTGGCGGGACTTGGCAATCAGCCCCAGCATTTT. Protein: CASSFVAGLGNQPQHF.